This T cell receptor (beta chain) was recorded in a study of blood T cell repertoires in COVID-19. Whole-study context: From T cells, B-cell-depleted T cells, or PBMCs came the material, which was cDNA or gDNA.

In the original workflow: The authors estimated nucleated cell counts from reference gene primer amplification. Repertoires were generated with immunoSEQ multiplex PCR, while TCRdb's copy carries only in-frame clones and drops some. The D gene and trimming were derived from the DNA, and the V and J assignments and clone size from that table. The sample holds 100,000 to 150,000 clones, approximately 90% seen once. Sequencing was performed on peripheral blood. This TCR derives from an elderly woman with acute or convalescent COVID-19.

CDR3 residues: CASSLSSNTIYF. In DNA, the CDR3 is TGTGCCAGCAGCTTAAGCTCAAACACCATATATTTT. The chain employs TRBV11-2 and TRBJ1-3; D uncertain. The CDR3 length is 12 residues. Germline CDR1 reads SGHAT; CDR2 reads FQNNGV. V was cut by 2 bases and J by 6 bases, with 5 bases left in between.